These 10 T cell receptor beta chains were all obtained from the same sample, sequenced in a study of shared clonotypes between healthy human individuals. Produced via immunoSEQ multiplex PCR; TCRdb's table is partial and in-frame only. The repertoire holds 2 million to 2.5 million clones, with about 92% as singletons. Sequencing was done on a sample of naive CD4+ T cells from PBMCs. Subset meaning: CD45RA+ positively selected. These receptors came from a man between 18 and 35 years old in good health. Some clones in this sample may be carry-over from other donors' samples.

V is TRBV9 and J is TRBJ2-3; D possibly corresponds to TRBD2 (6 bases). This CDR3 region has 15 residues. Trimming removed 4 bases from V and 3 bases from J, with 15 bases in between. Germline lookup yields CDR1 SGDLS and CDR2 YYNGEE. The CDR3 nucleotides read TGTGCCAGCAGCCCAAATCACGGGGGAACAGATACGCAGTATTTT. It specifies CASSPNHGGTDTQYF.

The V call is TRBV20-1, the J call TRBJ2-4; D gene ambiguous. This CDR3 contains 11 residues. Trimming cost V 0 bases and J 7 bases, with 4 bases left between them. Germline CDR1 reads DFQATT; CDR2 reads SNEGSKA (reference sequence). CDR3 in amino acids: CSARDLNIQYF. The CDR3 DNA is TGCAGTGCTAGAGATCTCAACATTCAGTACTTC.

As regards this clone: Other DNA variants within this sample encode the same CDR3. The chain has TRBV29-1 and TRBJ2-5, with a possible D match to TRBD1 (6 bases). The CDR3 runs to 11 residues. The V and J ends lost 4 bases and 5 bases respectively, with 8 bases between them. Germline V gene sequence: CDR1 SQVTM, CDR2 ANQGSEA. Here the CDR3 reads CSVGGRETQYF. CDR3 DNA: TGCAGCGTTGGGGGGCGCGAGACCCAGTACTTC.

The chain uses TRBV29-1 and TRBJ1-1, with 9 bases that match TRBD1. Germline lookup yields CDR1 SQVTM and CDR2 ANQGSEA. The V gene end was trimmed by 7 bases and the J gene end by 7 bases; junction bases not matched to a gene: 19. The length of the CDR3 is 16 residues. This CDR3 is CSALETRDRVYSEAFF. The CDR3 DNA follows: TGCAGCGCACTGGAGACACGGGACAGGGTGTACAGTGAAGCTTTCTTT.

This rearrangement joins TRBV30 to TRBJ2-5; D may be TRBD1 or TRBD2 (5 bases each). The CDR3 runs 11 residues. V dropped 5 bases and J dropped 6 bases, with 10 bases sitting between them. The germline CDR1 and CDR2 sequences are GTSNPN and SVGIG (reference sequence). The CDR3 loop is CAWRPGQTQYF. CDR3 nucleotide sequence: TGTGCCTGGCGTCCGGGGCAGACCCAGTACTTC.

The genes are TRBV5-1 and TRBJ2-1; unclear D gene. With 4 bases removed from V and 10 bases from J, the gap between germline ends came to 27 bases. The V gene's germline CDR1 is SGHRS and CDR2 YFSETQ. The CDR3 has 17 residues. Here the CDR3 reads CASSPNPSGPLSREQFF. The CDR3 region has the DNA TGCGCCAGCAGCCCAAACCCGTCGGGCCCACTTTCCAGGGAGCAGTTCTTC.

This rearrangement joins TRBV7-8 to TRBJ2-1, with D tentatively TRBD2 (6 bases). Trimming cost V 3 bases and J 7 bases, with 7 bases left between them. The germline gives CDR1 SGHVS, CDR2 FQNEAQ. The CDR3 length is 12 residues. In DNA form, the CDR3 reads TGTGCCAGCAGCTTCGGGAGAAATGAGCAGTTCTTC. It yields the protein CASSFGRNEQFF.

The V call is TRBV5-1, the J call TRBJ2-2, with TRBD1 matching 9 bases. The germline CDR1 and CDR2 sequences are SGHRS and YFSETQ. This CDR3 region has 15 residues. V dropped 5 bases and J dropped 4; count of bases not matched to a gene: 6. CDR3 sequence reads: CASRPDRGFTGELFF. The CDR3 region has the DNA TGCGCCAGCAGACCCGACAGGGGGTTCACCGGGGAGCTGTTTTTT.

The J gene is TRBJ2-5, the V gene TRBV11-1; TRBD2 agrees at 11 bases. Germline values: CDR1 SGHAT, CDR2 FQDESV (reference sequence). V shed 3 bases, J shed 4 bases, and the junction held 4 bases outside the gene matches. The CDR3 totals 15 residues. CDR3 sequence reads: CASSFSGRVSETQYF. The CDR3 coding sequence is TGTGCCAGCAGCTTTAGCGGGAGGGTTTCAGAGACCCAGTACTTC.

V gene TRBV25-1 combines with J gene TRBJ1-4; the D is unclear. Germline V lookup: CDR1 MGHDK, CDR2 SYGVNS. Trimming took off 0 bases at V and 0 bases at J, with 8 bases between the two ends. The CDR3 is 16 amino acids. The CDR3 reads CASSEYGGSTNEKLFF. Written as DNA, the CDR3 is TGTGCCAGCAGTGAATACGGAGGTTCAACTAATGAAAAACTGTTTTTT.